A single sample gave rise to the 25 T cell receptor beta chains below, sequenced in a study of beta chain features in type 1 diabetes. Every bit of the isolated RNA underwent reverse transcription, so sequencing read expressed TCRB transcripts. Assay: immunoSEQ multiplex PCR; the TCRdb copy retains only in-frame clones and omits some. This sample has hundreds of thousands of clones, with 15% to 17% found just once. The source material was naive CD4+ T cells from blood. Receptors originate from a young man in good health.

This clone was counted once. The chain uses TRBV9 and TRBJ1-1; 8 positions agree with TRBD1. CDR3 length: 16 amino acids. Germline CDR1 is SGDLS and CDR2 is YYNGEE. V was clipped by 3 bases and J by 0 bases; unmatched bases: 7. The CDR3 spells CASSEWTGNMNTEAFF. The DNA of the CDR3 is TGTGCCAGCAGCGAGTGGACAGGGAATATGAACACTGAAGCTTTCTTT.

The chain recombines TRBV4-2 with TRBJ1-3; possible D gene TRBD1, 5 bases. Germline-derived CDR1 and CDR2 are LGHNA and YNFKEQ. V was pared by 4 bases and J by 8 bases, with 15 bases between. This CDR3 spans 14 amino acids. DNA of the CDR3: TGTGCCAGCAGCCCCAGGGACTGGCAGGACACCATATATTTT. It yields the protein CASSPRDWQDTIYF.

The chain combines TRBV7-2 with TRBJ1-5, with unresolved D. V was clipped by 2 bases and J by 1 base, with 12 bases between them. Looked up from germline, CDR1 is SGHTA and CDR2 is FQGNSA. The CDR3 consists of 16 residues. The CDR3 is CASSLYRQLSNQPQHF. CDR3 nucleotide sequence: TGTGCCAGCAGCTTATATCGGCAGTTAAGCAATCAGCCCCAGCATTTT.

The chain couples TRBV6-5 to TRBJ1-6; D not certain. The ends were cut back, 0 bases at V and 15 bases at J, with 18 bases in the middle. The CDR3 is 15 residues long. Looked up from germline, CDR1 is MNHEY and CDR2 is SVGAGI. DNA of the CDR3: TGTGCCAGCAGTTACTCGGGAGGGCTAATTGAGGACCTCCACTTT. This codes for CASSYSGGLIEDLHF.

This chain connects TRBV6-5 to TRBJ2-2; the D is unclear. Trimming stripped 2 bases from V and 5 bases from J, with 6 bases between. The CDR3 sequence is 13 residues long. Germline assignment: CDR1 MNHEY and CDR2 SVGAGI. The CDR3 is CASSYDGTGELFF. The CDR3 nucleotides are TGTGCCAGCAGTTACGACGGGACCGGGGAGCTGTTTTTT.

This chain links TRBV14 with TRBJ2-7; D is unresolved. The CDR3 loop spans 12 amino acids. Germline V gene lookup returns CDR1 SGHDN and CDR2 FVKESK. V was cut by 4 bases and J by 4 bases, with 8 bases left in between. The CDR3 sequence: CASSPYPYEQYF. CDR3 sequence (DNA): TGTGCCAGCAGCCCCTATCCATACGAGCAGTACTTC.

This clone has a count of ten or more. This CDR3 reads CRQREEKLFF. In DNA form, the CDR3 reads TGCCGGCAGAGGGAAGAAAAACTGTTTTTT. The V and J genes are TRBV23-1 and TRBJ1-4; the D is unclear. TRBV23-1 is classed as an ORF, of uncertain function. The CDR3 runs 10 residues.

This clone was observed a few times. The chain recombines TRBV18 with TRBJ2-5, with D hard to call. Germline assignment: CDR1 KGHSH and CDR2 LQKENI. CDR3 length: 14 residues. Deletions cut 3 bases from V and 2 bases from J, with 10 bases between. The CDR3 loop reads CASSPAPLQETQYF. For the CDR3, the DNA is TGTGCCAGCTCACCCGCCCCTCTTCAAGAGACCCAGTACTTC.

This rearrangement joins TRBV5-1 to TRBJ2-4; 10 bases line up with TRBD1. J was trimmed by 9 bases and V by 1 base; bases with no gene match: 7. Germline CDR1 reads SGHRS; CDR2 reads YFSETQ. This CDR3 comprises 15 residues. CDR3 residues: CASSLFPGQGSIQYF. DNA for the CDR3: TGCGCCAGCAGCTTGTTTCCGGGACAGGGGTCCATTCAGTACTTC.

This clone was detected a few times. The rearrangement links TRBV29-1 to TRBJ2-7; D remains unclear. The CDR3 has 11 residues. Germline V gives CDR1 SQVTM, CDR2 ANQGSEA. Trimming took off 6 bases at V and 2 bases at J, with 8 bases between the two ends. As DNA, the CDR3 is TGCAGCGTGACCAGTACCTACGAGCAGTACTTC. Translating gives CSVTSTYEQYF.

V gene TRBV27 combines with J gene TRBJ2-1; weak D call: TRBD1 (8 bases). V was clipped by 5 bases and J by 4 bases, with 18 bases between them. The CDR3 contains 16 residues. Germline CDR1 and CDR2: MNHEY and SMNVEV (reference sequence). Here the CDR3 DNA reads TGTGCCAGCAGTGGCAGACAGGGGAGGGTTTACAATGAGCAGTTCTTC. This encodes CASSGRQGRVYNEQFF.

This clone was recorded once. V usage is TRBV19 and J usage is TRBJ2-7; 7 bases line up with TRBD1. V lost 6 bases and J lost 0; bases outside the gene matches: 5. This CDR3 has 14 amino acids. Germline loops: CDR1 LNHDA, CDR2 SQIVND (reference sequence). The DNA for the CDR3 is TGTGCCAGTAGCCCCGACAGGGACTCCTACGAGCAGTACTTC. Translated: CASSPDRDSYEQYF.

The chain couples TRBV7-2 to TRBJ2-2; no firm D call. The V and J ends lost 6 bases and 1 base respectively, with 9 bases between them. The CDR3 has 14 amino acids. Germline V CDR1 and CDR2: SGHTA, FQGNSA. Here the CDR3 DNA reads TGTGCCAGCAGGCGAACCAGGAACACCGGGGAGCTGTTTTTT. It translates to CASRRTRNTGELFF.

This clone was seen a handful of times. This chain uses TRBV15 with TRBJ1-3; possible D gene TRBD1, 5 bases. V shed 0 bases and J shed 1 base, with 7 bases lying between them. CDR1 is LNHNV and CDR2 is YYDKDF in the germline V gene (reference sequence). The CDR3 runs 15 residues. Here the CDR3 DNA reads TGTGCCACCAGCAGAGATGCAGGGTCTGGAAACACCATATATTTT. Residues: CATSRDAGSGNTIYF. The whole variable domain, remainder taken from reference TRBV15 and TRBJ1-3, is DAMVIQNPRYQVTQFGKPVTLSCSQTLNHNVMYWYQQKSSQAPKLLFHYYDKDFNNEADTPDNFQSRRPNTSFCFLDIRSPGLGDTAMYLCATSRDAGSGNTIYFGEGSWLTVV.

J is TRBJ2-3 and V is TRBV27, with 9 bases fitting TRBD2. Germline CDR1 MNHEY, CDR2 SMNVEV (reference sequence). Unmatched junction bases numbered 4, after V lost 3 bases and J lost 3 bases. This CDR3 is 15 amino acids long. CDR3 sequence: CASSLWLAGTDTQYF. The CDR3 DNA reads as TGTGCCAGCAGTTTGTGGCTAGCGGGGACAGATACGCAGTATTTT.

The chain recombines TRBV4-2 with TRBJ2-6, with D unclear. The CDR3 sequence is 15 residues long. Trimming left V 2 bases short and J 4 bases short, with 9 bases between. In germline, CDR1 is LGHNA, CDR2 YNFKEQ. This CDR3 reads CASSQTIGGANVLTF. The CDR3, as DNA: TGTGCCAGCAGCCAAACTATTGGGGGGGCCAACGTCCTGACTTTC.

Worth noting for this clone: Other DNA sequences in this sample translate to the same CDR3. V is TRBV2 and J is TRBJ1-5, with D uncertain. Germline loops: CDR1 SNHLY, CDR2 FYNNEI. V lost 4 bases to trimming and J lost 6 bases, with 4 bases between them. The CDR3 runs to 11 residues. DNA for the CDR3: TGTGCCAGCAGTGGCGGTCAGCCCCAGCATTTT. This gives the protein CASSGGQPQHF.

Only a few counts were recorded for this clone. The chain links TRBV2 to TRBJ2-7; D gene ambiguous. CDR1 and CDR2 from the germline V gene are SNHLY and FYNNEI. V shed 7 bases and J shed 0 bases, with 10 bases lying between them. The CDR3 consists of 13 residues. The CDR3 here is CASKLALSYEQYF. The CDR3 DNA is TGTGCCAGCAAATTGGCTCTCTCCTACGAGCAGTACTTC.

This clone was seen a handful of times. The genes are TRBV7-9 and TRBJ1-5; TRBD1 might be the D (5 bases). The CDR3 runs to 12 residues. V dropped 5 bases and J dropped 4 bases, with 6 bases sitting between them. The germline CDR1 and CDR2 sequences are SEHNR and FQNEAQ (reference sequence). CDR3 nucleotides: TGTGCCAGCAGCGGGGGGAATCAGCCCCAGCATTTT. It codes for CASSGGNQPQHF.

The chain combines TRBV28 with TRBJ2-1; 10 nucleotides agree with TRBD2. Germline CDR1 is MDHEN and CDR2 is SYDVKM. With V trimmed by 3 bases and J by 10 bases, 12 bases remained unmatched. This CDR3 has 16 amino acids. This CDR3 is CASSFESLAGAGEQFF. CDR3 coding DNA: TGTGCCAGCAGTTTCGAGTCCCTAGCGGGAGCCGGCGAGCAGTTCTTC.

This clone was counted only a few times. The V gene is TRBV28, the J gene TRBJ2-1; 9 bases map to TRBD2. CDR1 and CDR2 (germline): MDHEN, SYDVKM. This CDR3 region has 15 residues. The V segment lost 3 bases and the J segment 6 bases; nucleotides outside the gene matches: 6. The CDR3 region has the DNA TGTGCCAGCAGTTTGAGGCTAGCGGGGTTCAATGAGCAGTTCTTC. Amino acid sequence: CASSLRLAGFNEQFF.

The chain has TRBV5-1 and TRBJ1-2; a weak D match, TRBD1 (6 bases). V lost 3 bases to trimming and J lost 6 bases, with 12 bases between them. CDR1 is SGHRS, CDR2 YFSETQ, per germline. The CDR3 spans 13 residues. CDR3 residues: CASSSWGHDGYTF. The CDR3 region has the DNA TGCGCCAGCAGCTCGTGGGGGCATGATGGCTACACCTTC.

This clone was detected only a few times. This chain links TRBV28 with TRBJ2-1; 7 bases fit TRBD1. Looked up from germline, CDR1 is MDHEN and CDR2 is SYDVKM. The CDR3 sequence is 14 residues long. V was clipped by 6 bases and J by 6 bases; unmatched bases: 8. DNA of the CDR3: TGTGCCAGCAGGAGGACAGGCAGGGTCAATGAGCAGTTCTTC. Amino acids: CASRRTGRVNEQFF.

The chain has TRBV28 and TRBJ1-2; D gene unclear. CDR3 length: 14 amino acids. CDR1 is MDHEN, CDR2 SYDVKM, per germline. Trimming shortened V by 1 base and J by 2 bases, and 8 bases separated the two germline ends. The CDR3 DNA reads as TGTGCCAGCAGTTTATTTGCGCAGAACTATGGCTACACCTTC. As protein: CASSLFAQNYGYTF.

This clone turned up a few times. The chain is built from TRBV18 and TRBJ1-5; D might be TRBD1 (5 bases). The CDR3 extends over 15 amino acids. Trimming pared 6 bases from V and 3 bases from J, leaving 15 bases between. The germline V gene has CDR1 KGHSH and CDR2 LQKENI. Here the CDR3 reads CASSPGLENNQPQHF. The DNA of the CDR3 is TGTGCCAGCTCCCCGGGACTGGAAAACAATCAGCCCCAGCATTTT.